The 7 T cell receptor beta chains presented below share a single source sample, sequenced in a study of cytomegalovirus exposure and HLA in healthy donors. The primer mix had 60 Vbeta and 13 Jbeta primers. Some clones are missing from TCRdb's copy, which holds only in-frame ones; the method was immunoSEQ multiplex PCR. This sample has fewer than 200,000 clones, with 75% found just once. Sequencing was carried out using PBMCs. The source is a man aged 18 to 30 in good health and CMV-seronegative.

V usage is TRBV9 and J usage is TRBJ2-3, with D perhaps TRBD2 (5 bases). Germline V gene lookup returns CDR1 SGDLS and CDR2 YYNGEE. The CDR3 spans 15 residues. Trimming stripped 1 base from V and 7 bases from J, with 16 bases between. CDR3 nucleotide sequence: TGTGCCAGCAGCGTAATCGGGGAGCCTGGGAATACGCAGTATTTT. Its protein product is CASSVIGEPGNTQYF.

Turning to this clone: Sequence at one end of the junction differs from germline and may be a read error. The V call is TRBV7-9, the J call TRBJ2-1; the match to TRBD2 covers 7 bases. The CDR3 loop spans 16 amino acids. CDR1 is SEHNR and CDR2 is FQNEAQ in the germline V gene (reference sequence). CDR3 sequence: CSSTILGGGPGGEQFF. The CDR3 nucleotides are TGTTCCAGCACCATTCTTGGGGGAGGCCCGGGAGGTGAGCAGTTCTTC.

This clone was observed a single time. The rearrangement links TRBV7-9 to TRBJ1-4; weak D call: TRBD1 (5 bases). Trimming left V 1 base short and J 4 bases short, with 16 bases between. Germline-derived CDR1 and CDR2 are SEHNR and FQNEAQ (reference sequence). The CDR3 totals 17 residues. The CDR3 reads CASSLVGQSVNNEKLFF. CDR3 DNA sequence: TGTGCCAGCAGCTTAGTGGGGCAATCCGTCAATAATGAAAAACTGTTTTTT.

The chain joins TRBV7-2 to TRBJ2-1; 10 positions match TRBD2. The CDR3 covers 14 residues. The V gene end was trimmed by 5 bases and the J gene end by 7 bases; junction bases not matched to a gene: 5. CDR1 SGHTA and CDR2 FQGNSA come from the germline V gene. Here the CDR3 DNA reads TGTGCCAGCAGCCTGGGACTAGCGAGTAATGAGCAGTTCTTC. This encodes CASSLGLASNEQFF.

V gene TRBV27 combines with J gene TRBJ1-3; 10 positions agree with TRBD1. CDR1 is MNHEY, CDR2 SMNVEV, per germline (reference sequence). After removal of 0 bases from V and 4 bases from J, the junction contained 0 bases not matched to a gene. The CDR3 runs 15 residues. CDR3 loop: CASSLSTGGGNTIYF. CDR3 DNA: TGTGCCAGCAGTTTATCGACAGGGGGCGGAAACACCATATATTTT.

The chain is built from TRBV4-3 and TRBJ2-1; D possibly corresponds to TRBD1 (6 bases). Trimming stripped 2 bases from V and 8 bases from J, with 16 bases between. The CDR3 runs to 15 residues. CDR1 and CDR2 (germline): LGHNA, YSLEER. The CDR3 region has the DNA TGCGCCAGCAGCCAACGGGCCCTCAGGGGTCATGAGCAGTTCTTC. This sequence encodes CASSQRALRGHEQFF.

This chain uses TRBV4-1 with TRBJ2-5; TRBD1 might be the D (6 bases). The CDR3 totals 12 residues. CDR1 and CDR2 (germline): MGHRA, YSYEKL. V was clipped by 1 base and J by 9 bases, with 9 bases between them. CDR3 DNA sequence: TGCGCCAGCAGCCAAGCAGGGGTGGCCCAGTACTTC. Amino acid sequence: CASSQAGVAQYF.